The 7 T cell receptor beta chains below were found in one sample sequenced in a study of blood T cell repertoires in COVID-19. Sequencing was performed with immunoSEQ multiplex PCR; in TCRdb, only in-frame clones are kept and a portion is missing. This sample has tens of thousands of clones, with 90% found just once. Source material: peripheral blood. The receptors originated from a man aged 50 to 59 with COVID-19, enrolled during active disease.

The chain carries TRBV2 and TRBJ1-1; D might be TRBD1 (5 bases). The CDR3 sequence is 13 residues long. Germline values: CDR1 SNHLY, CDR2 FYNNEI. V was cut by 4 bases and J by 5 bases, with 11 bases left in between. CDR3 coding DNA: TGTGCCAGCAGTGTGGACCGGGGGACTGAAGCTTTCTTT. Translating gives CASSVDRGTEAFF. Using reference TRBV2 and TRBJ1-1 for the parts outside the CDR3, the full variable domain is EPEVTQTPSHQVTQMGQEVILRCVPISNHLYFYWYRQILGQKVEFLVSFYNNEISEKSEIFDDQFSVERPDGSNFTLKIRSTKLEDSAMYFCASSVDRGTEAFFGQGTRLTVV.

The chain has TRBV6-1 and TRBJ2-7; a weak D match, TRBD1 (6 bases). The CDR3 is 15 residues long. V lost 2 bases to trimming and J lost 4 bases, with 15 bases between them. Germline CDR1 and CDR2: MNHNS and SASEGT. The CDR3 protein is CASSEIRDIYYEQYF. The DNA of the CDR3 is TGTGCCAGCAGTGAAATAAGGGACATTTATTACGAGCAGTACTTC.

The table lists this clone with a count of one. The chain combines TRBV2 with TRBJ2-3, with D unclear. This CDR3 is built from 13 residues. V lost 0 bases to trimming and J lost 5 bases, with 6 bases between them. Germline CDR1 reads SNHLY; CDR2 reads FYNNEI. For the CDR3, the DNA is TGTGCCAGCAGTGAAGCGGCTCTAGATACGCAGTATTTT. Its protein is CASSEAALDTQYF.

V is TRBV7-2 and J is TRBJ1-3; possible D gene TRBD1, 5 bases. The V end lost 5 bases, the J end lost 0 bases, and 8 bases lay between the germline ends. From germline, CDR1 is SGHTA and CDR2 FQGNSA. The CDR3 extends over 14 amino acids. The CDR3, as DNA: TGTGCCAGCAGCCCGGGGGGCTCTGGAAACACCATATATTTT. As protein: CASSPGGSGNTIYF.

The CDR3 spells CASSLGQAYGDTQYF. CDR3 DNA: TGCGCCAGCAGCCTGGGACAGGCCTACGGGGATACGCAGTATTTT. The V call is TRBV5-1, the J call TRBJ2-3, with TRBD1 matching over 8 bases. V shed 4 bases and J 6 bases; nucleotides not matched to a gene: 10. This CDR3 has 15 amino acids. Looked up from germline, CDR1 is SGHRS and CDR2 is YFSETQ.

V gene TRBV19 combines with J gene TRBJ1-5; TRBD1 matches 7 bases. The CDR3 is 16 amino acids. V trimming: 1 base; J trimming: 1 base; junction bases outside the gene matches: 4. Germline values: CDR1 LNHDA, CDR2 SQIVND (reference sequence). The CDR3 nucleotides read TGTGCCAGTAGTATAGGGAAGGGGGCGAGCAATCAGCCCCAGCATTTT. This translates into CASSIGKGASNQPQHF.

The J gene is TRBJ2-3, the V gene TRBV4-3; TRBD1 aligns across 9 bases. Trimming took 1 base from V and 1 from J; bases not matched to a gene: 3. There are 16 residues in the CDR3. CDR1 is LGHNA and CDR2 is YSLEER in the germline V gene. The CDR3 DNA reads TGCGCCAGCAGCCAAGGTGGGACAGGGCGCACAGATACGCAGTATTTT. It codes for CASSQGGTGRTDTQYF.